Listed below are T cell receptor beta chains from one sample, sequenced in a study of cytomegalovirus exposure and HLA in healthy donors. Some clones are missing from TCRdb's copy, which holds only in-frame ones; the method was immunoSEQ multiplex PCR. The sample has approximately 110,000 clones; 75% to 90% are singletons. The sample taken for sequencing was PBMCs. These receptors were obtained from a man over 45 in good health and CMV-seronegative. CDR3s include the opening cysteine and the closing phenylalanine or tryptophan.

j_gene: TRBJ1-2
v_gene: TRBV7-6
CDR3aa: CASSPLEGAYYGYTF

j_gene: TRBJ2-2
v_gene: TRBV4-3
CDR3aa: CASSRNRGVAGELFF

j_gene: TRBJ2-1
v_gene: TRBV2
CDR3aa: CASSRLAHEQFF

j_gene: TRBJ2-1
v_gene: TRBV7-2
CDR3aa: CASSLGAGPSYNEQFF

j_gene: TRBJ2-1
v_gene: TRBV7-9
CDR3aa: CASSTAGGHEQFF

j_gene: TRBJ2-5
v_gene: TRBV18
CDR3aa: CASSLKTGQETQYF

j_gene: TRBJ1-5
v_gene: TRBV6-5
CDR3aa: CASSPISNQPQHF

j_gene: TRBJ2-7
v_gene: TRBV29-1
CDR3aa: CSVEVPGNPYEQYF

j_gene: TRBJ2-1
v_gene: TRBV5-1
CDR3aa: CASSSGMGQTYNEQFF

j_gene: TRBJ1-1
v_gene: TRBV7-6
CDR3aa: CASSLTGNTEAFF

j_gene: TRBJ2-7
v_gene: TRBV28
CDR3aa: CASKDKTYEQYF

j_gene: TRBJ2-3
v_gene: TRBV7-2
CDR3aa: CASSLARLGVEGPTQYF

j_gene: TRBJ1-2
v_gene: TRBV19
CDR3aa: CASSISTASRGYTF

j_gene: TRBJ1-4
v_gene: TRBV21-1
CDR3aa: CASSKVVRDAPVGKLFF

j_gene: TRBJ2-7
v_gene: TRBV19
CDR3aa: CASSITGALDEQYF

j_gene: TRBJ1-3
v_gene: TRBV27
CDR3aa: CASSSLETGYGNTIYF

j_gene: TRBJ2-7
v_gene: TRBV6-5
CDR3aa: CASSYPGDHEQYF

j_gene: TRBJ1-1
v_gene: TRBV13
CDR3aa: CASSLSGSRGTEAFF

j_gene: TRBJ1-1
v_gene: TRBV19
CDR3aa: CASSSRDRDGNTEAFF

j_gene: TRBJ2-3
v_gene: TRBV5-6
CDR3aa: CASTDRVGTDTQYF

j_gene: TRBJ2-7
v_gene: TRBV5-1
CDR3aa: CASSLRDTGYEQYF

j_gene: TRBJ2-1
v_gene: TRBV10-3
CDR3aa: CAISDLAGGYSSNEQFF

j_gene: TRBJ2-7
v_gene: TRBV25-1
CDR3aa: CASSETTSGGKVYEQYF

j_gene: TRBJ2-7
v_gene: TRBV7-8
CDR3aa: CASSFWTSEGEQYF

j_gene: TRBJ1-2
v_gene: TRBV7-3
CDR3aa: CASSPQGRITYGYTF

j_gene: TRBJ1-5
v_gene: TRBV18
CDR3aa: CASSLKAGGNGQPQHF

j_gene: TRBJ2-7
v_gene: TRBV7-9
CDR3aa: CASTSPPSSGEQYF

j_gene: TRBJ1-2
v_gene: TRBV28
CDR3aa: CASRGTGDYGYTF

j_gene: TRBJ1-5
v_gene: TRBV6-1
CDR3aa: CASSRGSNQPQHF

j_gene: TRBJ2-1
v_gene: TRBV6-5
CDR3aa: CASSWRGFYNEQFF

j_gene: TRBJ2-7
v_gene: TRBV5-8
CDR3aa: CASSLDGRLYEQYF

j_gene: TRBJ2-7
v_gene: TRBV6-6
CDR3aa: CASSYWLASYEQYF

j_gene: TRBJ2-7
v_gene: TRBV6-1
CDR3aa: CASSDGTSGPYEQYF

j_gene: TRBJ2-7
v_gene: TRBV19
CDR3aa: CASSIVWISASGFSYEQYF

j_gene: TRBJ1-4
v_gene: TRBV5-1
CDR3aa: CASSLDSPGYEKLFF

j_gene: TRBJ2-5
v_gene: TRBV4-2
CDR3aa: CASSQDRREGETQYF

j_gene: TRBJ1-1
v_gene: TRBV5-4
CDR3aa: CASSFKRGQGITEAFF

j_gene: TRBJ2-6
v_gene: TRBV19
CDR3aa: CASSIQGSSGANVLTF

j_gene: TRBJ2-7
v_gene: TRBV19
CDR3aa: CASSGTGGPYEQYF

j_gene: TRBJ2-7
v_gene: TRBV29-1
CDR3aa: CSVDVGGGEQYF

j_gene: TRBJ1-1
v_gene: TRBV2
CDR3aa: CASREAYTEAFF

j_gene: TRBJ1-1
v_gene: TRBV6-5
CDR3aa: CASSYSRGTTEAFF

j_gene: TRBJ2-3
v_gene: TRBV7-2
CDR3aa: CASSRWGLAAADTQYF

j_gene: TRBJ1-1
v_gene: TRBV5-4
CDR3aa: CASSLPGGEAFF

j_gene: TRBJ2-2
v_gene: TRBV5-1
CDR3aa: CASSLGTLPTGELFF